This T cell receptor beta chain was recorded in a study of beta chain features in type 1 diabetes. Post-sort purity exceeded 95% for all sorted populations. The sequenced template was cDNA made from the entire isolated RNA. Profiling relied on immunoSEQ multiplex PCR, and the TCRdb table lists in-frame clones only, not all of them. The data hold under 900,000 clones, with 15% to 20% observed a single time. Per germline, CDR1 MDHEN and CDR2 SYDVKM. V was clipped by 5 bases and J by 1 base; unmatched bases: 6. This CDR3 is 16 amino acids long. The TCR originated in a woman aged 18-35 years in good health. The sample consisted of naive CD4+ T cells from blood. The chain joins TRBV28 to TRBJ1-1; TRBD1 agrees at 11 bases. CDR3 nucleotides: TGTGCCAGCAGTCTCGGACAGGGGGCCTGGAACACTGAAGCTTTCTTT. It yields the protein CASSLGQGAWNTEAFF.